A selection of T cell receptor beta chains follows, all from one sample in a study of beta chain features in type 1 diabetes. The repertoire was sequenced with immunoSEQ multiplex PCR; TCRdb's copy has only in-frame clones and lacks some. The data hold about 360,000 clones, with over 10% observed a single time. Source material: naive CD4+ T cells from blood. The receptors come from a man aged 18 to 35 in good health. The CDR3 runs from the conserved cysteine through the conserved F or W. A clone size is listed for some rows: how often the clone was seen (once, few, many), or a class if it is expanded.

V	size	J	CDR3
TRBV28	few	TRBJ1-2	CASIGTENYGYTF
TRBV4-3	few	TRBJ2-1	CASSQEGLATSYNEQFF
TRBV6-6	few	TRBJ2-1	CASSYRDRVNEQFF
TRBV30	NA	TRBJ1-4	CAWSLRRGGEKLFF
TRBV28	NA	TRBJ1-5	CAGGQARNQPQHF
TRBV30	few	TRBJ1-2	CAWSVPGANYGYTF
TRBV19	NA	TRBJ2-5	CASSDYTGTVQETQYF
TRBV14	NA	TRBJ2-2	CASSLYRGLNTGELFF
TRBV7-2	NA	TRBJ1-4	CASRDRGRQVEKLFF
TRBV30	few	TRBJ2-7	CAWSGGSDYEQYF
TRBV5-1	NA	TRBJ2-1	CASRDSRGNEQFF
TRBV27	NA	TRBJ2-7	CASSIAGRYYEQYF
TRBV7-8	NA	TRBJ2-7	CASSLDLRGSYEQYF
TRBV5-4	NA	TRBJ2-7	CASSFAGLAGVREQYF
TRBV9	NA	TRBJ2-5	CASSIRMASGIETQYF
TRBV7-9	NA	TRBJ2-1	CASSPTLSEQFF
TRBV2	NA	TRBJ1-1	CASSGGGQPNTEAFF